The sequence of this T cell receptor beta chain was determined in a study of cytomegalovirus exposure and HLA in healthy donors. Germline assignment: CDR1 SGHDT and CDR2 YYEEEE. The CDR3 totals 13 residues. Trimming took off 0 bases at V and 7 bases at J, with 8 bases between the two ends. PCR involved 60 Vbeta and 13 Jbeta primers. The assay was immunoSEQ multiplex PCR, and TCRdb's table has in-frame clones only and misses some. Among tens of thousands of clones listed, 75% to 85% were seen once. The source material was PBMCs. V usage is TRBV5-6 and J usage is TRBJ2-1; TRBD2 might be the D (6 bases). The clonotype originates from a man aged 30 to 39 in good health and CMV-seronegative. CDR3 in amino acids: CASSLGAGNEQFF. Written as DNA, the CDR3 is TGTGCCAGCAGCTTGGGGGCGGGGAATGAGCAGTTCTTC.